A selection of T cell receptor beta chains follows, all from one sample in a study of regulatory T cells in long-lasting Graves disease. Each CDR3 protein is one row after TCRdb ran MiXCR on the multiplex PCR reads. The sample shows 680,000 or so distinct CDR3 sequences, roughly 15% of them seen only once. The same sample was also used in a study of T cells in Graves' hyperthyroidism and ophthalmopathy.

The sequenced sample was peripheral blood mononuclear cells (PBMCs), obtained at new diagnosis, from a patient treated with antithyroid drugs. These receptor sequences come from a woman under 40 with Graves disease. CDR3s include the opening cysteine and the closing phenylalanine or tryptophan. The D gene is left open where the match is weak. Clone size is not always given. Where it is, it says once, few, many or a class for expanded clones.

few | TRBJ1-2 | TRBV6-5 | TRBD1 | CASSYNTGVLNYGYTF | TGTGCCAGCAGTTACAACACAGGGGTTCTTAACTATGGCTACACCTTC
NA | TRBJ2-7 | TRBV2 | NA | CASREQGIYEQYF | TGTGCCAGCAGGGAACAGGGTATCTACGAGCAGTACTTC
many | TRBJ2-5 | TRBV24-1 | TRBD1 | CATSETGTVQETQYF | TGTGCCACCAGTGAAACCGGGACAGTCCAAGAGACCCAGTACTTC
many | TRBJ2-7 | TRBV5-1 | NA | CASSLTQNEQYF | TGCGCCAGCAGCTTGACACAGAACGAGCAGTACTTC
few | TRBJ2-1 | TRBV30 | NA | CAWSHYREKGSEQFF | TGTGCCTGGAGCCACTACCGGGAGAAGGGTAGTGAGCAGTTCTTC
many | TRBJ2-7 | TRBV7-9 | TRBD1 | CASSGRFGQGGYEQYF | TGTGCCAGCAGCGGGCGCTTCGGACAGGGGGGCTACGAGCAGTACTTC
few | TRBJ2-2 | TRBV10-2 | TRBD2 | CASRDLAGSGELFF | TGCGCCAGCAGAGACTTAGCGGGTTCCGGGGAGCTGTTTTTT
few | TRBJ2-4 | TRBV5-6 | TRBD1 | CASRESGQGRSIQYF | TGTGCCAGCAGGGAATCGGGACAGGGGAGGAGCATTCAGTACTTC
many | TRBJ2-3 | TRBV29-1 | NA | CSAWTGSTDTQYF | TGCAGCGCTTGGACGGGTTCCACAGATACGCAGTATTTT
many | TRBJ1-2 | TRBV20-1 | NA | CSASEVEGYTF | TGCAGTGCTAGCGAGGTGGAGGGCTACACCTTC
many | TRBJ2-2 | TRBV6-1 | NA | CVSRTSNTGELFF | TGTGTCAGCAGGACATCGAACACCGGGGAGCTGTTTTTT
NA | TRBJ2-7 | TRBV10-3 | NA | CAISDSISEQYF | TGTGCCATCAGTGATTCAATCTCCGAGCAGTACTTC
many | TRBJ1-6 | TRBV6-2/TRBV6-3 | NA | CASSYVGVASPLHF | TGTGCCAGCAGTTACGTGGGGGTAGCTTCACCCCTCCACTTT
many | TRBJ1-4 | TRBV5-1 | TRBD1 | CASSSTGDALRSF | TGCGCCAGCAGCTCCACAGGGGACGCTCTAAGAAGTTTT
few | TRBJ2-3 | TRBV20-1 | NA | CSARQRSTDTQYF | TGCAGTGCTAGGCAGAGGAGCACAGATACGCAGTATTTT
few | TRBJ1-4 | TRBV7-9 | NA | CASSFSSGLNEKLFF | TGTGCCAGCAGCTTTAGCAGTGGTCTTAATGAAAAACTGTTTTTT
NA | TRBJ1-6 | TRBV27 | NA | CASSSTDRDNSPLHF | TGTGCCAGCAGCTCGACGGACAGAGATAATTCACCCCTCCACTTT
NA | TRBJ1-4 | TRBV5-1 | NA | CASRSDSTNEKLFF | TGCGCCAGCAGAAGCGATTCAACTAATGAAAAACTGTTTTTT